This T cell receptor (beta chain) is drawn from a study of cytomegalovirus exposure and HLA in healthy donors. PCR used 60 Vbeta primers and 13 Jbeta primers. The table came from immunoSEQ multiplex PCR; TCRdb's copy has only in-frame clones and leaves some out. The top ten hold 1.3% to 1.5% of the sample, which has 130,000 or so clones, around 79% seen once. On this clone: Its antigen remains unidentified.

Study outcomes and limitations: In a later analysis, common viral pathogens appeared linked to several of the most significant clusters.

Sample: PBMCs. This sequence originates from a woman aged 40 to 50 in good health and CMV-seronegative.

Here the CDR3 DNA reads TGTGCCAGCAGCTTAGACGGGACTAGCACTACCGGGGAGCTGTTTTTT. Encoded protein: CASSLDGTSTTGELFF. The chain has TRBV7-9 and TRBJ2-2; 9 bases match TRBD2. The V gene end was trimmed by 1 base and the J gene end by 5 bases; junction bases not matched to a gene: 5. The CDR3 has 16 amino acids. CDR1 and CDR2 (germline): SEHNR, FQNEAQ (reference sequence). Full variable domain (rest looked up from reference TRBV7-9 and TRBJ2-2): DTGVSQNPRHKITKRGQNVTFRCDPISEHNRLYWYRQTLGQGPEFLTYFQNEAQLEKSRLLSDRFSAERPKGSFSTLEIQRTEQGDSAMYLCASSLDGTSTTGELFFGEGSRLTVL.